The 30 T cell receptor beta chains below all came from one sample that was sequenced in a study of blood T cell repertoires in COVID-19. Produced via immunoSEQ multiplex PCR; TCRdb's table is partial and in-frame only. The sample has 100,000 to 150,000 clones; 86% are singletons. Sequencing input: PBMCs or T cells enriched from blood (not recorded which). The origin of the receptors is a woman between 50 and 59 years old who had recovered from COVID-19.

V is TRBV7-6 and J is TRBJ2-5; TRBD2 agrees at 10 bases. Germline trimming cut 1 base from V and 5 bases from J; bases unmatched to any gene: 10. The CDR3 length is 17 residues. Germline assignment: CDR1 SGHVS and CDR2 FNYEAQ. CDR3 region: CASSLVGGSGGAETQYF. Written as DNA, the CDR3 is TGTGCCAGCAGCTTAGTTGGTGGGAGCGGGGGGGCTGAGACCCAGTACTTC.

The V gene is TRBV4-1, the J gene TRBJ2-7; D uncertain. CDR3 size: 15 residues. CDR1 is MGHRA, CDR2 YSYEKL, per germline. V was shortened by 2 bases and J by 3 bases, with 14 bases between the two germline ends. The CDR3 protein is CASSQQAGYIYEQYF. Here the CDR3 DNA reads TGCGCCAGCAGCCAACAGGCCGGCTACATCTACGAGCAGTACTTC.

V gene TRBV5-8 combines with J gene TRBJ2-3; a weak D match, TRBD1 (5 bases). CDR3 length: 16 residues. Trimming cost V 0 bases and J 9 bases, with 20 bases left between them. Germline-derived CDR1 and CDR2 are SGHTS and YDEGEE. CDR3 residues: CASSLVSGYSGATQYF. The CDR3 DNA follows: TGTGCCAGCAGCTTGGTCTCAGGGTACAGTGGGGCGACGCAGTATTTT.

This chain uses TRBV6-5 with TRBJ1-1; 7 bases match TRBD1. This CDR3 spans 15 amino acids. V gave up 6 bases and J gave up 3 bases; unmatched junction bases: 10. From germline, CDR1 is MNHEY and CDR2 SVGAGI. CDR3 coding DNA: TGTGCCAGCAGCCGTTTCAGGGGGAGCGACACTGAAGCTTTCTTT. The encoded protein is CASSRFRGSDTEAFF.

The sample holds one count of this clone. The CDR3 loop is CASYRGFSYGYTF. The CDR3 nucleotides read TGTGCCAGTTACAGGGGATTTTCCTATGGCTACACCTTC. The gene calls are TRBV5-8 and TRBJ1-2; TRBD1 agrees at 7 bases. Losses at the gene ends were 8 bases for V and 4 bases for J; bases not matched to a gene: 8. The CDR3 covers 13 residues. Germline V gene lookup returns CDR1 SGHTS and CDR2 YDEGEE. Full variable domain (remainder filled in from reference TRBV5-8 and TRBJ1-2): EAGVTQSPTHLIKTRGQQATLRCSPISGHTSVYWYQQALGLGLQFLLWYDEGEERNRGNFPPRFSGRQFPNYSSELNVNALELEDSALYLCASYRGFSYGYTFGSGTRLTVV.

The V gene is TRBV20-1, the J gene TRBJ2-1; TRBD2 matches 8 bases. Germline values: CDR1 DFQATT, CDR2 SNEGSKA (reference sequence). The V and J ends lost 3 bases and 9 bases, in that order; junction bases with no gene match: 7. The length of the CDR3 is 13 residues. The CDR3 DNA reads as TGCAGTGCTAGTGGCCCGGGGGGGCTTGAGCAGTTCTTC. It is translated as CSASGPGGLEQFF.

The chain is built from TRBV6-5 and TRBJ2-7, with TRBD1 matching 7 bases. The CDR3 is 15 residues long. Germline trimming cut 4 bases from V and 1 base from J; bases unmatched to any gene: 7. Germline CDR1 reads MNHEY; CDR2 reads SVGAGI. The DNA for the CDR3 is TGTGCCAGCAGTTCCGGGACAGCGGCTTCCTACGAGCAGTACTTC. Translating gives CASSSGTAASYEQYF.

The DNA of the CDR3 is TGTGCCAGCAGCCAAGCCGACAGGGGGAGTGAAGCTTTCTTT. Translation gives CASSQADRGSEAFF. J is TRBJ1-1 and V is TRBV3-1 (or the pseudogene TRBV3-2); TRBD1 aligns across 9 bases. This CDR3 region has 14 residues. After removal of 1 base from V and 7 bases from J, the junction contained 4 bases not matched to a gene. Looked up from germline, CDR1 is LGHDT and CDR2 is YNNKEL (reference sequence).

CDR3 nucleotide sequence: TGTGCCAGCAGCGCCGGGACATACTCCTACGAGCAGTACTTC. Translation: CASSAGTYSYEQYF. J is TRBJ2-7 and V is TRBV9; a weak D match, TRBD1 (6 bases). CDR3 length: 14 amino acids. Deletions cut 3 bases from V and 0 bases from J, with 10 bases between. Germline CDR1 reads SGDLS; CDR2 reads YYNGEE.

The V gene is TRBV15, the J gene TRBJ1-2; 7 bases are a match to TRBD1. The CDR3 extends over 18 amino acids. Germline V CDR1 and CDR2: LNHNV, YYDKDF (reference sequence). The trim removed 5 bases at V and 4 bases at J, leaving 19 bases unmatched. The CDR3 is CATSQEETGPLTFYGYTF. In DNA form, the CDR3 reads TGTGCCACCAGCCAGGAGGAGACAGGGCCTCTTACCTTCTATGGCTACACCTTC.

The chain combines TRBV19 with TRBJ2-7, with 10 bases that match TRBD1. Trimming took 6 bases from V and 2 from J; bases not matched to a gene: 4. The CDR3 is 14 residues long. Germline V gene lookup returns CDR1 LNHDA and CDR2 SQIVND (reference sequence). In DNA, the CDR3 is TGTGCCAGTAGGGGGACAGGGGCTACCTACGAGCAGTACTTC. This translates into CASRGTGATYEQYF.

The chain recombines TRBV29-1 with TRBJ2-3, with 8 bases fitting TRBD1. CDR1 SQVTM and CDR2 ANQGSEA come from the germline V gene. J gave up 5 bases and V 7 bases, and 11 bases lay outside the gene matches. The CDR3 spans 14 residues. CDR3: CSGRTGTGEDTQYF. CDR3 nucleotides: TGCAGCGGACGGACAGGGACTGGTGAAGATACGCAGTATTTT.

This clone has just one count. The V and J genes are TRBV4-3 and TRBJ2-3; 8 bases map to TRBD2. The ends lost 3 bases at V and 4 bases at J; junction bases unmatched: 3. The V gene's germline CDR1 is LGHNA and CDR2 YSLEER. This CDR3 comprises 14 residues. CDR3 bases: TGCGCCAGCAGCCAGGGACTAGGTGCAGATACGCAGTATTTT. This gives the protein CASSQGLGADTQYF.

This chain links TRBV13 with TRBJ1-2; 8 bases line up with TRBD1. With 5 bases clipped from V and 2 bases from J, the junction kept 7 bases outside the gene matches. Germline lookup yields CDR1 PRHDT and CDR2 FYEKMQ (reference sequence). The CDR3 covers 15 residues. The CDR3 region has the DNA TGTGCCAGCAGCCTGGGGGACAGGCCCAACTATGGCTACACCTTC. The encoded protein is CASSLGDRPNYGYTF.

There are a few counts of this clone. Here the CDR3 reads CASSPFPRGRDEQFF. For the CDR3, the DNA is TGTGCCAGCAGCCCCTTCCCGCGGGGGCGGGATGAGCAGTTCTTC. The chain carries TRBV7-2 and TRBJ2-1; tentative D call: TRBD2 (7 bases). Germline lookup yields CDR1 SGHTA and CDR2 FQGNSA. Trimming stripped 5 bases from V and 8 bases from J, with 19 bases between. The CDR3 totals 15 residues.

The CDR3 loop is CASSGQGALYTQYF. As DNA, the CDR3 is TGTGCCAGCAGTGGACAGGGGGCTTTATATACGCAGTATTTT. The chain recombines TRBV11-2 with TRBJ2-3; TRBD1 matches at 11 bases. The germline V gene encodes CDR1 SGHAT and CDR2 FQNNGV. This CDR3 is 14 amino acids long. V shed 6 bases and J 7 bases; nucleotides not matched to a gene: 6.

CDR3: CASSQGRDRVNTEAFF. The DNA of the CDR3 is TGCGCCAGCAGCCAAGGGCGGGACCGAGTGAACACTGAAGCTTTCTTT. The chain carries TRBV4-1 and TRBJ1-1; D might be TRBD1 (5 bases). Germline V gives CDR1 MGHRA, CDR2 YSYEKL. The V gene lost 1 base and the J gene lost 0 bases, with 12 bases spanning the gap. This CDR3 region has 16 residues.

CDR3 sequence: CASSRPETPNIQYF. In nucleotides, the CDR3 is TGCGCCAGCAGCAGGCCGGAGACCCCAAACATTCAGTACTTC. The chain combines TRBV5-1 with TRBJ2-4; D ambiguous. The germline V gene encodes CDR1 SGHRS and CDR2 YFSETQ. The CDR3 is made up of 14 amino acids. Trimming pared 4 bases from V and 6 bases from J, leaving 14 bases between.

The genes are TRBV29-1 and TRBJ2-5, with a possible D match to TRBD2 (5 bases). Trimming removed 7 bases at V and 1 base at J, with 7 bases between. This CDR3 region has 11 residues. CDR1 and CDR2 from the germline V gene are SQVTM and ANQGSEA. CDR3 DNA sequence: TGCAGCGGCGCGGGCCAAGAGACCCAGTACTTC. It specifies CSGAGQETQYF.

The chain uses TRBV4-3 and TRBJ1-2, with D possibly matching TRBD1 (6 bases). Germline V gives CDR1 LGHNA, CDR2 YSLEER. V was shortened by 1 base and J by 3 bases, with 6 bases between the two germline ends. The CDR3 runs 13 residues. The CDR3 DNA reads as TGCGCCAGCAGCCAAGGACAGGACTATGGCTACACCTTC. The encoded protein is CASSQGQDYGYTF.

This clone was found once. The rearrangement joins TRBV7-6 to TRBJ2-2, with D possibly being TRBD1 (6 bases). V was pared by 2 bases and J by 6 bases, with 13 bases between. CDR1 and CDR2 (germline): SGHVS, FNYEAQ. The CDR3 sequence is 15 residues long. CDR3 loop: CASSLQGMRAGELFF. The CDR3 DNA reads TGTGCCAGCAGCTTACAGGGGATGAGGGCCGGGGAGCTGTTTTTT. Together with reference TRBV7-6 and TRBJ2-2, the CDR3 gives the full variable domain: GAGVSQSPRYKVTKRGQDVALRCDPISGHVSLYWYRQALGQGPEFLTYFNYEAQQDKSGLPNDRFSAERPEGSISTLTIQRTEQRDSAMYRCASSLQGMRAGELFFGEGSRLTVL.

V usage is TRBV6-5 and J usage is TRBJ2-7; 7 positions match TRBD2. This CDR3 region has 15 residues. With 4 bases clipped from V and 4 bases from J, the junction kept 10 bases outside the gene matches. The germline V gene has CDR1 MNHEY and CDR2 SVGAGI. Here the CDR3 reads CASSSTTSYTYEQYF. The CDR3 DNA sequence: TGTGCCAGCAGTTCAACGACTAGCTATACTTACGAGCAGTACTTC.

The chain combines TRBV2 with TRBJ1-1; TRBD1 aligns across 9 bases. Germline-derived CDR1 and CDR2 are SNHLY and FYNNEI. J was trimmed by 4 bases and V by 5 bases; bases with no gene match: 8. The CDR3 is 15 residues long. CDR3 sequence: CASSKGTGMTTEAFF. CDR3 sequence (DNA): TGTGCCAGCAGTAAAGGGACAGGGATGACCACTGAAGCTTTCTTT.

The rearrangement uses TRBV2 and TRBJ1-6; D might be TRBD1 (5 bases). Looked up from germline, CDR1 is SNHLY and CDR2 is FYNNEI. Trimming stripped 5 bases from V and 5 bases from J, with 10 bases between. This CDR3 is built from 14 residues. CDR3 DNA: TGTGCCAGCAGTCCTAGGGGAAATAATTCACCCCTCCACTTT. Translated: CASSPRGNNSPLHF.

This clone was counted a single time. V is TRBV7-9 and J is TRBJ2-2, with D perhaps matching TRBD2 (5 bases). With 1 base removed from V and 3 bases from J, the gap between germline ends came to 18 bases. CDR1 is SEHNR, CDR2 FQNEAQ, per germline (reference sequence). This CDR3 contains 18 residues. The CDR3 sequence is CASSLGPLVANDTGELFF. The CDR3 nucleotides are TGTGCCAGCAGCTTAGGCCCCCTGGTAGCGAACGACACCGGGGAGCTGTTTTTT.

Ten or more counts support this clone. The chain has TRBV6-5 and TRBJ1-5, with TRBD1 matching 8 bases. The CDR3 extends over 15 amino acids. Germline values: CDR1 MNHEY, CDR2 SVGAGI. V shed 7 bases, J shed 3 bases, and the junction held 8 bases outside the gene matches. CDR3 in DNA: TGTGCCAGCATACGAAAGGGACAGGTCAATCAGCCCCAGCATTTT. Translated, it gives CASIRKGQVNQPQHF.

The chain is built from TRBV27 and TRBJ2-7, with TRBD2 as a possible D gene (5 bases). The V gene's germline CDR1 is MNHEY and CDR2 SMNVEV (reference sequence). The CDR3 runs 15 residues. V shed 3 bases and J shed 3 bases, with 15 bases lying between them. The CDR3 is CASSFFYRGNYEQYF. As DNA, the CDR3 is TGTGCCAGCAGTTTCTTTTATCGGGGTAACTACGAGCAGTACTTC.

J is TRBJ2-1 and V is TRBV5-1; D gene uncertain. Germline V CDR1 and CDR2: SGHRS, YFSETQ. The CDR3 runs 16 residues. Trimming removed 4 bases at V and 5 bases at J, with 19 bases between. The CDR3 sequence: CASSLGFPSPHNEQFF. The CDR3 coding sequence is TGCGCCAGCAGCCTGGGGTTTCCGAGCCCCCACAATGAGCAGTTCTTC.

The rearrangement uses TRBV5-6 and TRBJ1-1; 8 nucleotides match TRBD1. CDR3 length: 14 residues. Germline V gene data show CDR1 as SGHDT and CDR2 as YYEEEE. Trimming removed 3 bases from V and 1 base from J; junction bases left unmatched: 2. The CDR3 DNA is TGTGCCAGCAGCTCGGGACAGGAGAACACTGAAGCTTTCTTT. Protein: CASSSGQENTEAFF.

This clone was detected once. The J gene is TRBJ1-5, the V gene TRBV7-2; 10 bases map to TRBD1. Unmatched junction bases numbered 4, after V lost 1 base and J lost 1 base. This CDR3 comprises 17 residues. The V gene's germline CDR1 is SGHTA and CDR2 FQGNSA. The DNA of the CDR3 is TGTGCCAGCAGCTTAGTAGGGACAGGGGACAGCAATCAGCCCCAGCATTTT. Its protein is CASSLVGTGDSNQPQHF.